The source of this TCR beta chain is a study of T cells in Graves' hyperthyroidism and ophthalmopathy. TCR beta CDR3 sequences were amplified from RNA transcripts. In the first-round RT-PCR of the TCR CDR3, the HTBI primer set was used. TCRdb itself ran the multiplex PCR reads through MiXCR, one entry per CDR3 protein. The sample has 650,000 to 750,000 distinct CDR3 sequences; less than 15% are singletons. The V and J ends lost 2 bases and 4 bases, in that order; junction bases with no gene match: 19. Germline loops: CDR1 MGHRA, CDR2 YSYEKL. CDR3 size: 20 residues. The receptor was derived from a woman younger than 35 with Graves' hyperthyroidism. The sequenced sample was blood. The chain links TRBV4-1 to TRBJ2-1, with 8 nucleotides matching TRBD2. CDR3 sequence reads: CASSQPWGGGGTRDYNEQFF. The CDR3 nucleotides read TGCGCCAGCAGCCAACCCTGGGGAGGGGGGGGGACTAGAGATTACAATGAGCAGTTCTTC.